These 9 T cell receptor beta chains share one sample of origin, sequenced in a study of OX40 agonist ivuxolimab in advanced cancers. Repertoires were generated with immunoSEQ multiplex PCR, while TCRdb's copy carries only in-frame clones and drops some. The repertoire holds 77,000 or so clones, around 85% seen once, with more than 4% in the top ten. The sample in question was CD4+ or CD8+ T cells sorted from blood, obtained in a trial of the OX40 agonist ivuxolimab. The source is an adult with an advanced solid tumor such as melanoma, head and neck, liver or kidney cancer.

The J gene is TRBJ2-7, the V gene TRBV27; TRBD1 is a possible D gene (5 bases). Germline CDR1 is MNHEY and CDR2 is SMNVEV (reference sequence). The CDR3 has 17 residues. Trimming cost V 6 bases and J 2 bases, with 23 bases left between them. The CDR3 DNA sequence: TGTGCCAGCAGAACTACCGGACAAATTTCTGCCCCCTACGAGCAGTACTTC. Its translation is CASRTTGQISAPYEQYF.

This chain links TRBV6-6 with TRBJ1-1; no reliable D call. The CDR3 is 13 residues long. Per germline, CDR1 MNHNY and CDR2 SVGAGI (reference sequence). With 5 bases removed from V and 1 base from J, the gap between germline ends came to 8 bases. CDR3 DNA sequence: TGTGCCAGCAGTCCCACAGCGAACACTGAAGCTTTCTTT. It encodes CASSPTANTEAFF.

V usage is TRBV6-6 and J usage is TRBJ1-5; the match to TRBD1 covers 8 bases. Losses at the gene ends were 7 bases for V and 6 bases for J; bases not matched to a gene: 5. Germline V gene lookup returns CDR1 MNHNY and CDR2 SVGAGI (reference sequence). This CDR3 region has 13 residues. The CDR3 region is CASKQGVRQPQHF. CDR3 coding DNA: TGTGCCAGCAAACAGGGGGTTCGTCAGCCCCAGCATTTT.

This sequence joins TRBV9 and TRBJ2-1; D remains ambiguous. Deletions cut 0 bases from V and 0 bases from J, with 7 bases between. The CDR3 spans 15 residues. The germline V gene encodes CDR1 SGDLS and CDR2 YYNGEE. CDR3 in DNA: TGTGCCAGCAGCGTAGAACACAGCTCCTACAATGAGCAGTTCTTC. It specifies CASSVEHSSYNEQFF.

The V gene is TRBV6-5, the J gene TRBJ1-1; D is undetermined. Trimming removed 0 bases from V and 4 bases from J, with 12 bases in between. The germline CDR1 and CDR2 sequences are MNHEY and SVGAGI. The CDR3 loop spans 15 amino acids. The CDR3 DNA follows: TGTGCCAGCAGTTACTCGATCGGGCTAGGCACTGAAGCTTTCTTT. It translates to CASSYSIGLGTEAFF.

The V call is TRBV5-5, the J call TRBJ2-5, with TRBD1 as a possible D gene (5 bases). V lost 1 base and J lost 3, with 13 bases in between. The CDR3 extends over 15 amino acids. From germline, CDR1 is SGHKS and CDR2 YYEKEE (reference sequence). CDR3: CASSLFPTAKETQYF. The CDR3 DNA reads TGTGCCAGCAGCTTGTTTCCGACAGCTAAAGAGACCCAGTACTTC.

This clone occurred once. This chain joins TRBV4-2 and TRBJ2-5; TRBD2 aligns across 14 bases. The CDR3 has 18 amino acids. The germline gives CDR1 LGHNA, CDR2 YNFKEQ. V shed 1 base and J 4 bases; nucleotides not matched to a gene: 8. CDR3: CASSQAWGTSGRGETQYF. The CDR3 DNA reads TGTGCCAGCAGCCAAGCCTGGGGGACTAGCGGGAGAGGAGAGACCCAGTACTTC.

This rearrangement joins TRBV6-6 to TRBJ1-3; 9 bases match TRBD1. The length of the CDR3 is 15 residues. Trimming removed 6 bases from V and 14 bases from J; junction bases left unmatched: 17. Germline V lookup: CDR1 MNHNY, CDR2 SVGAGI (reference sequence). CDR3 sequence (DNA): TGTGCCAGCAGCCGATCCTTGGACAGGGGAACGAGGGTATATTTT. It yields the protein CASSRSLDRGTRVYF.

The chain joins TRBV27 to TRBJ2-5; no clear D gene. Trimming took off 6 bases at V and 0 bases at J, with 8 bases between the two ends. Germline-derived CDR1 and CDR2 are MNHEY and SMNVEV (reference sequence). This CDR3 region has 13 residues. The CDR3 nucleotides are TGTGCCAGCAGCCGTTCAGACCAAGAGACCCAGTACTTC. It yields the protein CASSRSDQETQYF.